This entry describes one T cell receptor (beta chain). Generated by immunoSEQ multiplex PCR, the TCRdb table keeps only in-frame clones and is missing some. This sample carries roughly 64,000 clones, roughly 80% of them seen once, and the ten largest clones take roughly 4.9%. The data originate from a study of OX40 agonist ivuxolimab in advanced cancers. CDR1 and CDR2 from the germline V gene are ENHRY and SYGVKD. The V gene lost 6 bases and the J gene lost 7 bases, with 9 bases spanning the gap. The CDR3 runs to 11 residues. The receptor was derived from an adult with an advanced solid tumor such as melanoma, head and neck, liver or kidney cancer. The sequencing used CD4+ or CD8+ T cells sorted from blood, collected in a trial of the OX40 agonist ivuxolimab. This sequence joins TRBV10-3 and TRBJ1-1; D unclear. The CDR3 nucleotides are TGTGCCATCAGCGAGACATATGAAGCTTTCTTT. As protein: CAISETYEAFF.